This T cell receptor (beta chain) is drawn from a study of CD8 T cells in Susac syndrome. The CDR3 extends over 15 amino acids. J lost 5 bases, V lost 4 bases, and 10 bases had no gene match. Germline lookup yields CDR1 SGHRS and CDR2 YFSETQ. After extraction with the RNeasy kit, roughly 0.45 to 1 ug of the RNA was reverse transcribed using random hexamers. MiXCR, run by TCRdb on the immunoSEQ multiplex PCR reads, gives a single entry per CDR3 protein. In the table there are roughly 190,000 distinct CDR3 sequences, approximately 95% of which are singletons. The chain carries TRBV5-1 and TRBJ2-7; 9 positions match TRBD1. This receptor was identified in a human donor with Susac syndrome. Sequencing input: CD4+ T cells from PBMCs. The CDR3: CASSTMTGGRNEQYF. The DNA of the CDR3 is TGCGCCAGCAGCACAATGACAGGGGGAAGAAACGAGCAGTACTTC.